The 8 T cell receptor beta chains reported below all come from one sample, sequenced in a study of T cell responses to AZD1222 COVID-19 vaccine. The repertoire was sequenced with immunoSEQ multiplex PCR; TCRdb's copy has only in-frame clones and lacks some. The sample lists 75,000 to 95,000 clones, roughly 85% occurring once. Sample: peripheral blood, taken on day 0 of AZD1222 vaccination. The receptors were sampled from an adult in good health.

The V and J genes are TRBV4-3 and TRBJ2-1, with D hard to call. This CDR3 contains 16 residues. V was pared by 0 bases and J by 10 bases, with 19 bases between. Germline CDR1 and CDR2: LGHNA and YSLEER. CDR3 nucleotide sequence: TGCGCCAGCAGCCAAGAGTGGCAAGGTCTTCGCAGGGAGCAGTTCTTC. Translation gives CASSQEWQGLRREQFF.

In DNA form, the CDR3 reads TGTGCCAGCAATGCCCCGGGACGGGTGAACACTGAAGCTTTCTTT. Amino acid sequence: CASNAPGRVNTEAFF. This chain connects TRBV28 to TRBJ1-1; D may be TRBD1 (5 bases). The CDR3 is made up of 15 amino acids. V shed 7 bases and J shed 0 bases, with 15 bases lying between them. Germline CDR1 and CDR2: MDHEN and SYDVKM.

The CDR3 loop is CASSDNHGDTQYF. The DNA of the CDR3 is TGTGCCAGCAGTGACAACCATGGGGATACGCAGTATTTT. This rearrangement joins TRBV6-4 to TRBJ2-3; D is ambiguous. CDR3 length: 13 amino acids. Trimming took off 2 bases at V and 6 bases at J, with 9 bases between the two ends. Germline lookup yields CDR1 MRHNA and CDR2 SNTAGT.

The J gene is TRBJ2-7, the V gene TRBV5-6; D is unclear. The germline gives CDR1 SGHDT, CDR2 YYEEEE. This CDR3 contains 13 residues. Trimming cost V 2 bases and J 2 bases, with 8 bases left between them. The CDR3 here is CASSFSGAYEQYF. The DNA for the CDR3 is TGTGCCAGCAGCTTTTCCGGCGCCTACGAGCAGTACTTC. The full variable domain, completed using reference TRBV5-6 and TRBJ2-7, is DAGVTQSPTHLIKTRGQQVTLRCSPKSGHDTVSWYQQALGQGPQFIFQYYEEEERQRGNFPDRFSGHQFPNYSSELNVNALLLGDSALYLCASSFSGAYEQYFGPGTRLTVT.

The chain employs TRBV3-1 (or the pseudogene TRBV3-2) and TRBJ2-7; D ambiguous. In germline, CDR1 is LGHDT, CDR2 YNNKEL (reference sequence). The CDR3 is made up of 13 amino acids. With 0 bases removed from V and 6 bases from J, the gap between germline ends came to 9 bases. The CDR3 here is CASSQDGPPEQYF. As DNA, the CDR3 is TGTGCCAGCAGCCAAGACGGGCCGCCCGAGCAGTACTTC.

V is TRBV28 and J is TRBJ2-5; TRBD2 aligns across 9 bases. This CDR3 has 18 residues. The J segment lost 1 base and the V segment lost 5 bases, leaving 14 bases of the junction unmatched. CDR1 MDHEN and CDR2 SYDVKM come from the germline V gene. CDR3 DNA sequence: TGTGCCAGCAGTCCTAGAGGGGCGACTAGCGGTGTCCAAGAGACCCAGTACTTC. Amino acid sequence: CASSPRGATSGVQETQYF.

This clone showed up just a few times. The chain joins TRBV7-6 to TRBJ1-6, with D possibly TRBD1 on 5 matching bases. V lost 2 bases and J 8 bases, leaving 22 bases between the germline ends. CDR3 length: 18 residues. The germline V gene has CDR1 SGHVS and CDR2 FNYEAQ. In DNA, the CDR3 is TGTGCCAGCAGCTTACGCTACTCGGACACTAAATTGGATTCACCCCTCCACTTT. It encodes CASSLRYSDTKLDSPLHF. Drawing the rest from reference TRBV7-6 and TRBJ1-6, the complete variable domain is GAGVSQSPRYKVTKRGQDVALRCDPISGHVSLYWYRQALGQGPEFLTYFNYEAQQDKSGLPNDRFSAERPEGSISTLTIQRTEQRDSAMYRCASSLRYSDTKLDSPLHFGNGTRLTVT.

The chain carries TRBV5-8 and TRBJ2-5; 7 bases map to TRBD1. The germline gives CDR1 SGHTS, CDR2 YDEGEE. The CDR3 loop spans 14 amino acids. V dropped 6 bases and J dropped 1; count of bases not matched to a gene: 6. The CDR3 is CASNQHRGQETQYF. The CDR3 coding sequence is TGTGCCAGCAATCAACACAGGGGCCAAGAGACCCAGTACTTC.